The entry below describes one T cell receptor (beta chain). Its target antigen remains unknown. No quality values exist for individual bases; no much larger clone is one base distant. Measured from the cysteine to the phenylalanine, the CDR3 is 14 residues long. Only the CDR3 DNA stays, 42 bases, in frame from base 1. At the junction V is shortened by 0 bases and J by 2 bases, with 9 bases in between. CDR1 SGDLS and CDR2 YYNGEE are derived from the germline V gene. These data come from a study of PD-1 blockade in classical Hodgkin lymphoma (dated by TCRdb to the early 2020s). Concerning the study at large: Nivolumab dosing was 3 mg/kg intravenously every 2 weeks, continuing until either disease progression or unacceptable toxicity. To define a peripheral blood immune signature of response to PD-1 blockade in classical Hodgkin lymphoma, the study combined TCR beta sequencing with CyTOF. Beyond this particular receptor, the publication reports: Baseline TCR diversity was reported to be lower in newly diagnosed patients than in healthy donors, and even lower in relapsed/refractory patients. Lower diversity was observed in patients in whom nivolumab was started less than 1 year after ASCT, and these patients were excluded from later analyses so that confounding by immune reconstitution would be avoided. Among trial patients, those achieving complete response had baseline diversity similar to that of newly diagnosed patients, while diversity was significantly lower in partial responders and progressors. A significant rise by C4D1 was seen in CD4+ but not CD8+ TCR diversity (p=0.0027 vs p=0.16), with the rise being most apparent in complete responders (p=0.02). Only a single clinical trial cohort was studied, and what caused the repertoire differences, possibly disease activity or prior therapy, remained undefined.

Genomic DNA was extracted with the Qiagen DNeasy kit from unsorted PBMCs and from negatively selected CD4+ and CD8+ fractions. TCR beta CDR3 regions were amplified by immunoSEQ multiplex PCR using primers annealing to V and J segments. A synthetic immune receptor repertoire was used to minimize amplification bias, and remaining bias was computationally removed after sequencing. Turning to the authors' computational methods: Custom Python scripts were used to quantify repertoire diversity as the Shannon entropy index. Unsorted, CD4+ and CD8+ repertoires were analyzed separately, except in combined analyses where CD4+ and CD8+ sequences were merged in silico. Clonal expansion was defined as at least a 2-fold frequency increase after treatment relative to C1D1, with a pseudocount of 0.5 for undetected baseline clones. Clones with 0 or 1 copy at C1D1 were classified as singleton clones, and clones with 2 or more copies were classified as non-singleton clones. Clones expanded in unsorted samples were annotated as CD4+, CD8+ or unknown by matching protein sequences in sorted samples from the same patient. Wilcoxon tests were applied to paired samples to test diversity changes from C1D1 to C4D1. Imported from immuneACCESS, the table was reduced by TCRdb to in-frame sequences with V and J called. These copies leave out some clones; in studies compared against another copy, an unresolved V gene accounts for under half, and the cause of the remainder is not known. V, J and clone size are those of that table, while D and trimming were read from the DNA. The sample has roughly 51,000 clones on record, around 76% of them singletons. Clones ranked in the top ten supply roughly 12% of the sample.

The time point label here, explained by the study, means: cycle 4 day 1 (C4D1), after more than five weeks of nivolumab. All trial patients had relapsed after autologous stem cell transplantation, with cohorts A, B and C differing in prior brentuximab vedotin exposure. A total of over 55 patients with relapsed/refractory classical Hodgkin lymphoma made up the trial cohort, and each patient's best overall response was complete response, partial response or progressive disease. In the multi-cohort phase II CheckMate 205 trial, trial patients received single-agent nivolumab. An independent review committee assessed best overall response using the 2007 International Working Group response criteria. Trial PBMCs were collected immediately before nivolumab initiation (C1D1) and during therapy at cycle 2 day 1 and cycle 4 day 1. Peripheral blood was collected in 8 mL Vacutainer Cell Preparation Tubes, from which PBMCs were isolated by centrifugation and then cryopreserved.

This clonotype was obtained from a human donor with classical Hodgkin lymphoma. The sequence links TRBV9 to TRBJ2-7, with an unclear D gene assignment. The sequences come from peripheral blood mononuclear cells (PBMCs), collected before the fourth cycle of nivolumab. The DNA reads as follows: TGTGCCAGCAGCGTAGAATCGGTGCCCTACGAGCAGTACTTC. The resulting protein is CASSVESVPYEQYF.